These T cell receptor beta chains were read from a single sample in a study of OX40 agonist ivuxolimab in advanced cancers. Data came from immunoSEQ multiplex PCR; TCRdb stores just in-frame clones and leaves some out. Among just under 85,000 clones, 75% to 90% were seen once, and the ten largest hold around 0.84%. Sequencing was performed on CD4+ or CD8+ T cells sorted from blood, taken in a trial of the OX40 agonist ivuxolimab. The receptor set was obtained from an adult with an advanced solid tumor such as melanoma, head and neck, liver or kidney cancer. CDR3s include the opening cysteine and the closing phenylalanine or tryptophan. A D gene is named only where the DNA matches it firmly. Clone size is stated in some rows and not others, as once, few, many or a class when expanded.

v_call	d_call	j_call	clone_size	cdr3_nt	cdr3_aa
TRBV5-4	TRBD2	TRBJ2-5	.	TGTGCCAGCAGCTCCCAACTAGCGGGGGGTGAGACCCAGTACTTC	CASSSQLAGGETQYF
TRBV5-8	.	TRBJ1-1	.	TGTGCCAGCAGCTTGCTATACACGAACACTGAAGCTTTCTTT	CASSLLYTNTEAFF
TRBV5-4	TRBD1	TRBJ2-5	.	TGTGCCAGCACCCAGACAGGGTCTAAAGAGACCCAGTACTTC	CASTQTGSKETQYF
TRBV5-4	TRBD2	TRBJ2-1	.	TGTGCCAGCAGCTTGAATAGCGGGGCCTACAATGAGCAGTTCTTC	CASSLNSGAYNEQFF
TRBV29-1	TRBD2	TRBJ2-3	.	TGCAGCGTTGAGCGGGGGACAGATACGCAGTATTTT	CSVERGTDTQYF
TRBV13	TRBD1	TRBJ2-1	.	TGTGCCAGCAGCCCGGGGGACAGGTTCTCCTACAATGAGCAGTTCTTC	CASSPGDRFSYNEQFF
TRBV9	TRBD2	TRBJ2-3	once	TGTGCCAGCAGCGTAAGACCCGTACCTGGGACTAGCGGGGGCCGAAGCACAGATACGCAGTATTTT	CASSVRPVPGTSGGRSTDTQYF
TRBV7-2	.	TRBJ2-2	.	TGTGCCAGCAGCCCAAGCTTGGGGACCGGGGAGCTGTTTTTT	CASSPSLGTGELFF
TRBV11-2	.	TRBJ2-2	once	TGTGCCAGCAGCGTCAGCCGGGTCACAACCGGGGAGCTGTTTTTT	CASSVSRVTTGELFF
TRBV19	.	TRBJ1-3	.	TGTGCCAGTAGTCCGGACCCTCTAACAGGTCTACCTGGAAACACCATATATTTT	CASSPDPLTGLPGNTIYF
TRBV10-3	TRBD2	TRBJ2-2	.	TGTGCCATCAGTGAGTTTGGCGGGGGTGCCACCGGGGAGCTGTTTTTT	CAISEFGGGATGELFF
TRBV11-1	.	TRBJ2-3	once	TGTGCCAGCAGCCCCGTGAGCGGTACGCAGTATTTT	CASSPVSGTQYF
TRBV7-9	.	TRBJ1-4	.	TGTGCCAGCAGCCTGGACAGTCATGATGAAAAACTGTTTTTT	CASSLDSHDEKLFF
TRBV7-2	.	TRBJ1-3	.	TGTGCCAGCAGTAGTTCGGGGATCTCTGGAAACACCATATATTTT	CASSSSGISGNTIYF
TRBV5-1	TRBD2	TRBJ2-5	few	TGCGCCAGCAGCTTGGAAACTAGCGGGGGAGGGGAGACCCAGTACTTC	CASSLETSGGGETQYF
TRBV15	TRBD1	TRBJ2-7	.	TGTGCCACCAGCACCCGACAGGGGAACTACGAGCAGTACTTC	CATSTRQGNYEQYF
TRBV7-8	TRBD1	TRBJ2-7	.	TGTGCCAGCAGCTTAGCGCGGACAGGGCTTTCCGAGCAGTACTTC	CASSLARTGLSEQYF
TRBV19	.	TRBJ1-2	once	TGTGCCAGTAGTACTGCCTTCGGAGGGTATGGCTACACCTTC	CASSTAFGGYGYTF
TRBV4-3	.	TRBJ1-1	.	TGCGCCAGCAGCCGCCTCCCGGGACTGAACACTGAAGCTTTCTTT	CASSRLPGLNTEAFF
TRBV18	TRBD2	TRBJ2-2	once	TGTGCCAGCTCCCGCGGACTAGCCAACACCGGGGAGCTGTTTTTT	CASSRGLANTGELFF
TRBV11-2	TRBD1	TRBJ2-2	.	TGTGCCAGCAGCTTAGTTGGGACAGTGAACACCGGGGAGCTGTTTTTT	CASSLVGTVNTGELFF
TRBV18	TRBD1	TRBJ1-1	.	TGTGCCAGCTCACCGTCGACAGGGGGGGCCAACACTGAAGCTTTCTTT	CASSPSTGGANTEAFF
TRBV5-1	.	TRBJ2-7	.	TGCGCCAGCAGCCCGATGACAAGCTCCTACGAGCAGTACTTC	CASSPMTSSYEQYF
TRBV19	.	TRBJ1-2	.	TGTGCCAGTAGACTTACCGGGCCGGATCGTCGGGGGCTTAACTATGGCTACACCTTC	CASRLTGPDRRGLNYGYTF
TRBV6-5	.	TRBJ1-5	.	TGTGCCAGCAGAGAGTATACCGGTCAGCCCCAGCATTTT	CASREYTGQPQHF
TRBV28	.	TRBJ2-7	.	TGTGCCAGCAGTGCCCCAGGGAGAATCCCCTACGAGCAGTACTTC	CASSAPGRIPYEQYF
TRBV15	TRBD1	TRBJ1-5	.	TGTGCCACCAGCAGGGGGACAGGGAATCAGCCCCAGCATTTT	CATSRGTGNQPQHF
TRBV5-8	TRBD2	TRBJ2-2	.	TGTGCCAGCAGCGGTCAGCGGGGGTCGTTCGGGGAGCTGTTTTTT	CASSGQRGSFGELFF
TRBV19	.	TRBJ1-6	.	TGTGCCAGTAGTATATTCGGGGGTGGGAATTCACCCCTCCACTTT	CASSIFGGGNSPLHF
TRBV5-1	.	TRBJ1-1	.	TGCGCCAGCGCAGGGGCCGGGGCCACTGAAGCTTTCTTT	CASAGAGATEAFF
TRBV7-3	TRBD2	TRBJ2-3	few	TGTGCCAGCAGCCGACTAGCGGGGCCCAGCACAGATACGCAGTATTTT	CASSRLAGPSTDTQYF